This section outlines one T cell receptor beta chain sequence together with its context. The target antigen is unknown. This specimen belongs to a study of T cell repertoires and Cas9 in healthy adults. Whole-study results and caveats: SpCas9-reactive effector T cells were reportedly restrained in vitro by SpCas9-reactive regulatory T cells.

Per the germline V gene, CDR1 is MNHNS and CDR2 is SASEGT. V was clipped by 7 bases and J by 0 bases, with 11 bases between them. The CDR3 contains 14 residues. Repertoires were generated with immunoSEQ multiplex PCR, while TCRdb's copy carries only in-frame clones and drops some. The data show approximately 15,000 clones, around nine tenths seen once. The gene calls are TRBV6-1 and TRBJ2-3, with a possible D match to TRBD2 (6 bases). The TCR sequence derives from a human donor in good health. The sample taken for sequencing was Tregs (CD4+, CD25+, CD127-, CD137-, CD154-) from PBMCs; culture status not recorded. CDR3 residues: CASTWGTSTDTQYF. The CDR3 bases are TGTGCCAGCACCTGGGGGACTAGCACAGATACGCAGTATTTT.